These T cell receptor beta chains were read from a single sample in a study of cytomegalovirus exposure and HLA in healthy donors. TCRdb's table, derived via immunoSEQ multiplex PCR, lists solely in-frame clones and lacks some. Among some 45,000 clones listed, roughly 90% were seen once. The sample consisted of PBMCs. These TCRs come from a man aged 18 to 30 in good health and CMV-seronegative. Each CDR3 is given with its conserved first and last residue. Each record gives: CDR3 protein, CDR3 DNA, D gene, V gene, J gene, clone size. The D gene is left open where the match is weak. The size entry is marked missing in some rows and otherwise reads once, few, many or a size class.

cdr3_aa: CASSVTRGTDTQYF
cdr3_nt: TGTGCCAGCAGTGTTACCAGGGGAACAGATACGCAGTATTTT
d_call: -
v_call: TRBV6-1
j_call: TRBJ2-3
clone_size: -

cdr3_aa: CASSQLGQHANTGELFF
cdr3_nt: TGCGCCAGCAGCCAACTGGGACAGCATGCGAACACCGGGGAGCTGTTTTTT
d_call: TRBD1
v_call: TRBV5-1
j_call: TRBJ2-2
clone_size: -

cdr3_aa: CASSQTGSGNTIYF
cdr3_nt: TGCGCCAGCAGCCAAACAGGGTCCGGAAACACCATATATTTT
d_call: -
v_call: TRBV4-1
j_call: TRBJ1-3
clone_size: -

cdr3_aa: CASSPRLAIYNEQFF
cdr3_nt: TGTGCCAGCAGCCCCCGACTAGCTATCTACAATGAGCAGTTCTTC
d_call: TRBD2
v_call: TRBV9
j_call: TRBJ2-1
clone_size: -

cdr3_aa: CASRGQQSYNEQFF
cdr3_nt: TGTGCCAGCAGGGGCCAGCAAAGCTACAATGAGCAGTTCTTC
d_call: -
v_call: TRBV6-5
j_call: TRBJ2-1
clone_size: -

cdr3_aa: CASSQDRALAGYNEQFF
cdr3_nt: TGTGCCAGCAGCCAAGATAGAGCACTAGCGGGGTACAATGAGCAGTTCTTC
d_call: TRBD2
v_call: TRBV14
j_call: TRBJ2-1
clone_size: once

cdr3_aa: CSAREGVEQYF
cdr3_nt: TGCAGTGCTAGAGAAGGGGTCGAGCAGTACTTC
d_call: -
v_call: TRBV20-1
j_call: TRBJ2-7
clone_size: -

cdr3_aa: CASSSGASTDTQYF
cdr3_nt: TGTGCCAGCAGCTCAGGGGCGAGCACAGATACGCAGTATTTT
d_call: -
v_call: TRBV11-3
j_call: TRBJ2-3
clone_size: -

cdr3_aa: CASSRSVGSEKLFF
cdr3_nt: TGTGCCAGCAGCCGGAGCGTGGGGAGTGAAAAACTGTTTTTT
d_call: -
v_call: TRBV6-4
j_call: TRBJ1-4
clone_size: -

cdr3_aa: CASSQTSYGETQYF
cdr3_nt: TGTGCCAGCAGCCAGACTAGCTATGGAGAGACCCAGTACTTC
d_call: TRBD2
v_call: TRBV4-2
j_call: TRBJ2-5
clone_size: -

cdr3_aa: CASSVEELAGARADTQYF
cdr3_nt: TGTGCCAGCAGCGTAGAGGAACTAGCGGGAGCGAGGGCAGATACGCAGTATTTT
d_call: TRBD2
v_call: TRBV9
j_call: TRBJ2-3
clone_size: few

cdr3_aa: CASSEVPGQGDTQYF
cdr3_nt: TGTGCCAGCAGTGAAGTCCCGGGACAGGGAGATACGCAGTATTTT
d_call: TRBD1
v_call: TRBV6-1
j_call: TRBJ2-3
clone_size: -

cdr3_aa: CASSSAGGYQETQYF
cdr3_nt: TGTGCCAGCAGCTCAGCGGGGGGGTACCAAGAGACCCAGTACTTC
d_call: TRBD2
v_call: TRBV7-8
j_call: TRBJ2-5
clone_size: -

cdr3_aa: CASSDSGGRTQYF
cdr3_nt: TGTGCCAGCAGTGACTCAGGGGGAAGAACGCAGTATTTT
d_call: TRBD1
v_call: TRBV9
j_call: TRBJ2-3
clone_size: -

cdr3_aa: CASSVEGGSTDTQYF
cdr3_nt: TGTGCCAGCAGTGTTGAGGGAGGGAGCACAGATACGCAGTATTTT
d_call: TRBD2
v_call: TRBV2
j_call: TRBJ2-3
clone_size: -

cdr3_aa: CASSQQGANYNEQFF
cdr3_nt: TGTGCCAGCAGTCAACAGGGGGCCAACTACAATGAGCAGTTCTTC
d_call: TRBD1
v_call: TRBV2
j_call: TRBJ2-1
clone_size: -

cdr3_aa: CASSRENTEAFF
cdr3_nt: TGTGCCAGCAGCCGGGAGAACACTGAAGCTTTCTTT
d_call: -
v_call: TRBV7-9
j_call: TRBJ1-1
clone_size: -

cdr3_aa: CASSRGLAGWEQFF
cdr3_nt: TGTGCCAGCAGTCGTGGACTAGCGGGATGGGAGCAGTTCTTC
d_call: TRBD2
v_call: TRBV2
j_call: TRBJ2-1
clone_size: -

cdr3_aa: CASSLDVAGGQFF
cdr3_nt: TGTGCCAGCAGCTTAGATGTTGCGGGAGGCCAGTTCTTC
d_call: TRBD2
v_call: TRBV7-2
j_call: TRBJ2-1
clone_size: -

cdr3_aa: CASSLQRRGQNGYTF
cdr3_nt: TGTGCCAGCAGCTTACAGCGCAGGGGGCAGAATGGCTACACCTTC
d_call: TRBD1
v_call: TRBV7-8
j_call: TRBJ1-2
clone_size: -

cdr3_aa: CASSLARGAGEQFF
cdr3_nt: TGTGCCAGCAGCTTGGCCCGGGGGGCTGGCGAGCAGTTCTTC
d_call: -
v_call: TRBV5-6
j_call: TRBJ2-1
clone_size: -

cdr3_aa: CASSEGSVVGAFF
cdr3_nt: TGTGCCAGCAGTGAAGGGTCCGTCGTCGGGGCTTTCTTT
d_call: -
v_call: TRBV6-1
j_call: TRBJ1-1
clone_size: -

cdr3_aa: CASSSPSTDTQYF
cdr3_nt: TGTGCCAGCAGTTCCCCGAGCACAGATACGCAGTATTTT
d_call: -
v_call: TRBV28
j_call: TRBJ2-3
clone_size: -

cdr3_aa: CASSYRGRSYEQYF
cdr3_nt: TGTGCCAGCAGTTACAGGGGTCGCTCCTACGAGCAGTACTTC
d_call: -
v_call: TRBV6-5
j_call: TRBJ2-7
clone_size: medium-sized

cdr3_aa: CASSQRRGGANVLTF
cdr3_nt: TGTGCCAGCAGCCAACGCAGGGGTGGGGCCAACGTCCTGACTTTC
d_call: -
v_call: TRBV2
j_call: TRBJ2-6
clone_size: once

cdr3_aa: CSVPTSGNEQFF
cdr3_nt: TGCAGCGTCCCGACTAGCGGCAATGAGCAGTTCTTC
d_call: TRBD2
v_call: TRBV29-1
j_call: TRBJ2-1
clone_size: once

cdr3_aa: CASRLYQETQYF
cdr3_nt: TGTGCCAGCAGACTTTACCAAGAGACCCAGTACTTC
d_call: -
v_call: TRBV6-1
j_call: TRBJ2-5
clone_size: -

cdr3_aa: CASSSQGIETQYF
cdr3_nt: TGTGCCAGCAGCTCACAGGGAATAGAGACCCAGTACTTC
d_call: -
v_call: TRBV11-1
j_call: TRBJ2-5
clone_size: -

cdr3_aa: CASRAPGGDGYGYTF
cdr3_nt: TGTGCCAGTAGGGCCCCAGGGGGCGATGGATATGGCTACACCTTC
d_call: TRBD1
v_call: TRBV19
j_call: TRBJ1-2
clone_size: -

cdr3_aa: CASTEGASGGYEQYF
cdr3_nt: TGCGCCAGCACCGAAGGCGCTAGCGGGGGTTACGAGCAGTACTTC
d_call: TRBD2
v_call: TRBV5-1
j_call: TRBJ2-7
clone_size: -

cdr3_aa: CASSTGNLGEKLFF
cdr3_nt: TGTGCCAGCAGTACAGGGAATCTGGGTGAAAAACTGTTTTTT
d_call: -
v_call: TRBV6-1
j_call: TRBJ1-4
clone_size: -

cdr3_aa: CASSDFLTPGTYNEQFF
cdr3_nt: TGTGCCAGCAGTGACTTTTTGACCCCCGGGACCTACAATGAGCAGTTCTTC
d_call: -
v_call: TRBV6-4
j_call: TRBJ2-1
clone_size: -

cdr3_aa: CSARPREGTQYF
cdr3_nt: TGCAGCGCCCGACCCAGGGAGGGTACGCAGTATTTT
d_call: TRBD2
v_call: TRBV29-1
j_call: TRBJ2-3
clone_size: -

cdr3_aa: CASSQDWSRGADEQFF
cdr3_nt: TGCGCCAGCAGCCAAGATTGGAGCAGGGGGGCCGATGAGCAGTTCTTC
d_call: -
v_call: TRBV7-2
j_call: TRBJ2-1
clone_size: -

cdr3_aa: CASSDRSRGWEDTQYF
cdr3_nt: TGTGCCAGCAGTGACCGATCCAGGGGTTGGGAAGATACGCAGTATTTT
d_call: -
v_call: TRBV25-1
j_call: TRBJ2-3
clone_size: -

cdr3_aa: CASSTLQRGAHEQYF
cdr3_nt: TGTGCCAGCAGTACTCTCCAGCGGGGGGCCCACGAGCAGTACTTC
d_call: TRBD2
v_call: TRBV6-5
j_call: TRBJ2-7
clone_size: -

cdr3_aa: CASSLDGERNTGELFF
cdr3_nt: TGTGCCAGCAGCTTAGATGGGGAGAGGAACACCGGGGAGCTGTTTTTT
d_call: -
v_call: TRBV7-2
j_call: TRBJ2-2
clone_size: -

cdr3_aa: CASSLSRTGNNEKLFF
cdr3_nt: TGTGCCAGCAGTTTATCCCGGACAGGGAATAATGAAAAACTGTTTTTT
d_call: TRBD1
v_call: TRBV27
j_call: TRBJ1-4
clone_size: -

cdr3_aa: CASSAFSAGEAFF
cdr3_nt: TGTGCCAGCAGTGCCTTCTCGGCGGGGGAAGCTTTCTTT
d_call: -
v_call: TRBV6-1
j_call: TRBJ1-1
clone_size: -

cdr3_aa: CASSLSGGTDTQYF
cdr3_nt: TGCGCCAGCAGCTTGTCCGGGGGCACAGATACGCAGTATTTT
d_call: -
v_call: TRBV5-1
j_call: TRBJ2-3
clone_size: -

cdr3_aa: CASSGDLHNEQFF
cdr3_nt: TGTGCCAGCAGTGGGGACTTACACAATGAGCAGTTCTTC
d_call: -
v_call: TRBV6-4
j_call: TRBJ2-1
clone_size: -

cdr3_aa: CASSLASGSMNTEAFF
cdr3_nt: TGCGCCAGCAGCTTGGCCTCGGGGTCCATGAACACTGAAGCTTTCTTT
d_call: -
v_call: TRBV5-1
j_call: TRBJ1-1
clone_size: -

cdr3_aa: CASSERQGAGGNTIYF
cdr3_nt: TGTGCCAGCAGTGAAAGGCAGGGGGCGGGAGGAAACACCATATATTTT
d_call: TRBD1
v_call: TRBV6-1
j_call: TRBJ1-3
clone_size: once

cdr3_aa: CASSQSGGASKNIQYF
cdr3_nt: TGTGCCAGTAGTCAAAGCGGGGGGGCATCCAAAAACATTCAGTACTTC
d_call: TRBD2
v_call: TRBV19
j_call: TRBJ2-4
clone_size: -

cdr3_aa: CASSETGNEQFF
cdr3_nt: TGTGCCAGCAGCGAGACAGGGAATGAGCAGTTCTTC
d_call: TRBD1
v_call: TRBV9
j_call: TRBJ2-1
clone_size: -

cdr3_aa: CASSEGTVDYGYTF
cdr3_nt: TGTGCCAGCAGTGAGGGGACAGTCGACTATGGCTACACCTTC
d_call: TRBD1
v_call: TRBV2
j_call: TRBJ1-2
clone_size: -

cdr3_aa: CASSLGQAEPLHF
cdr3_nt: TGTGCCAGCAGCTTAGGACAGGCGGAACCCCTCCACTTT
d_call: -
v_call: TRBV7-2
j_call: TRBJ1-6
clone_size: -

cdr3_aa: CASSFMASGHNEQFF
cdr3_nt: TGTGCCAGCAGTTTTATGGCTAGCGGTCACAATGAGCAGTTCTTC
d_call: TRBD2
v_call: TRBV27
j_call: TRBJ2-1
clone_size: -

cdr3_aa: CASSHRNEQFF
cdr3_nt: TGTGCCAGCAGTCATCGGAATGAGCAGTTCTTC
d_call: -
v_call: TRBV28
j_call: TRBJ2-1
clone_size: -

cdr3_aa: CASSLVVAGGPGEQFF
cdr3_nt: TGTGCCAGCAGCTTGGTGGTAGCGGGAGGGCCAGGTGAGCAGTTCTTC
d_call: TRBD2
v_call: TRBV5-6
j_call: TRBJ2-1
clone_size: -

cdr3_aa: CASSKSRDLTSGRPNTGELFF
cdr3_nt: TGTGCCAGCAGCAAGAGTAGGGACCTGACTAGCGGGAGGCCTAACACCGGGGAGCTGTTTTTT
d_call: -
v_call: TRBV21-1
j_call: TRBJ2-2
clone_size: few

cdr3_aa: CASSPLRNREGSSNQPQHF
cdr3_nt: TGTGCCAGTAGCCCCCTAAGAAACAGGGAGGGCTCGAGCAATCAGCCCCAGCATTTT
d_call: -
v_call: TRBV19
j_call: TRBJ1-5
clone_size: once

cdr3_aa: CASRDSRGAGANVLTF
cdr3_nt: TGTGCCAGCAGGGATAGCAGGGGAGCTGGGGCCAACGTCCTGACTTTC
d_call: -
v_call: TRBV25-1
j_call: TRBJ2-6
clone_size: once

cdr3_aa: CASSYSTGGDGYTF
cdr3_nt: TGTGCCAGCAGTTACTCGACAGGGGGCGACGGCTACACCTTC
d_call: TRBD1
v_call: TRBV6-5
j_call: TRBJ1-2
clone_size: -

cdr3_aa: CASSLATEGEVGYTF
cdr3_nt: TGCGCCAGCAGCTTGGCCACAGAGGGTGAAGTTGGCTACACCTTC
d_call: -
v_call: TRBV5-1
j_call: TRBJ1-2
clone_size: -

cdr3_aa: CASSQRVAGGNSYEQYF
cdr3_nt: TGTGCCAGCAGTCAGAGAGTAGCGGGAGGGAACTCCTACGAGCAGTACTTC
d_call: TRBD2
v_call: TRBV2
j_call: TRBJ2-7
clone_size: -

cdr3_aa: CASSYSDGRASDTQYF
cdr3_nt: TGTGCCAGCAGTTACTCCGACGGGAGGGCATCAGATACGCAGTATTTT
d_call: TRBD2
v_call: TRBV6-6
j_call: TRBJ2-3
clone_size: -